These T cell receptor beta chains were read from a single sample in a study of neoadjuvant nivolumab and ipilimumab in lung cancer. Assay used: immunoSEQ multiplex PCR; TCRdb lists only in-frame clones, some missing. The table lists more than 25,000 clones, 60% to 85% of them singletons. The source was tumor tissue, collected after neoadjuvant nivolumab, alone or with ipilimumab, at or shortly before surgery. Receptors originate from an adult with non-small cell lung cancer. Each CDR3 is given with its conserved first and last residue. D genes are given only for firm matches. Only some rows state a clone size, as once, few, many or a class for expanded clones.

TRBJ2-7 . TRBV19 . TGTGCCAGTAGTATTAAGGGGTTCTACGAGCAGTACTTC CASSIKGFYEQYF
TRBJ1-3 . TRBV5-1 TRBD1 TGCGCCAGCAGCTTGGCCTACAGGGGGCGCGGAAACACCATATATTTT CASSLAYRGRGNTIYF
TRBJ1-2 few TRBV4-2 TRBD1 TGTGCCAGCAGCCAAGATCTGACAGGGAACTATGGCTACACCTTC CASSQDLTGNYGYTF
TRBJ2-2 . TRBV7-2 . TGTGCCAGCAGCTTTTTAGGAAAAGGCACCACCGGGGAGCTGTTTTTT CASSFLGKGTTGELFF
TRBJ2-2 . TRBV15 . TGTGCCACCAGCAGAGGTGGGGCGAACACCGGGGAGCTGTTTTTT CATSRGGANTGELFF
TRBJ1-1 . TRBV28 . TGTGCCAGCAGTGGCGCTCTCGGGAGAGGAGGAACTGAAGCTTTCTTT CASSGALGRGGTEAFF
TRBJ2-4 . TRBV2 TRBD1 TGTGCCAGCAGTGAGTGGGGACAGCTAGCCAAAAACATTCAGTACTTC CASSEWGQLAKNIQYF
TRBJ2-1 . TRBV6-5 . . CASSRLVSLQFF
TRBJ1-1 . TRBV21-1 . TGTGCCAGCAGATTAAATGGGCCCCGGGCTTTCTTT CASRLNGPRAFF
TRBJ2-2 few TRBV7-2 TRBD2 TGTGCCAGCAGCTTTAGCGGGGGGCAGACCGGGGAGCTGTTTTTT CASSFSGGQTGELFF
TRBJ2-1 once TRBV5-5 . TGTGCCAGCAGCCGATCTGCCCAGGGCGATGAGCAGTTCTTC CASSRSAQGDEQFF
TRBJ2-4 . TRBV5-5 TRBD1 TGTGCCAGCAGCTTGGCCTCGGGACAGGGGGCGCCGTACGACAAAAACATTCAGTACTTC CASSLASGQGAPYDKNIQYF
TRBJ2-5 . TRBV6-1 TRBD2 TGTGCCAGCAGTGAACTAGCGGGGGGGCAAGAGACCCAGTACTTC CASSELAGGQETQYF
TRBJ1-1 . TRBV15 TRBD1 TGTGCCACCAGCAGAGCCGGGACAGGGGCTGAAGCTTTCTTT CATSRAGTGAEAFF
TRBJ1-4 . TRBV6-5 . TGTGCCAGCAGTCCACGGGACTTCGAAAAACTGTTTTTT CASSPRDFEKLFF
TRBJ2-2 . TRBV5-1 . TGCGCCAGCAGCTTGGCGGCCTTAGCGAACACCGGGGAGCTGTTTTTT CASSLAALANTGELFF
TRBJ1-2 . TRBV5-4 . TGTGCCAGCAGCCAGGGGCAGGGATTAGGCAACTATGGCTACACCTTC CASSQGQGLGNYGYTF
TRBJ2-1 . TRBV11-2 . TGTGCCAGCAGCTTAGGGTATGAGCAGTTCTTC CASSLGYEQFF
TRBJ2-1 . TRBV7-9 . TGTGCCAGCAGCTTAGATTTAGGGGATGAGCAGTTCTTC CASSLDLGDEQFF
TRBJ1-5 . TRBV9 . TGTGCCAGCAGCGTAGATGCCCAGGACAATCAGCCCCAGCATTTT CASSVDAQDNQPQHF
TRBJ2-1 . TRBV7-9 . TGTGCCAGCAGCTTAAGGGGGAGGGGGGCTGGCAATGAGCAGTTCTTC CASSLRGRGAGNEQFF
TRBJ2-5 . TRBV7-9 . TGTGCCAGCAGCCTCGGTGGGGGCCAAGAGACCCAGTACTTC CASSLGGGQETQYF
TRBJ1-2 . TRBV11-2 . TGTGCCAGCAGCTTAGAACCGGGAGCTAACTATGGCTACACCTTC CASSLEPGANYGYTF